A single sample gave rise to the 10 T cell receptor beta chains below, sequenced in a study of T cell responses to AZD1222 COVID-19 vaccine. The method was immunoSEQ multiplex PCR; TCRdb's version includes in-frame clones alone and lacks a portion of them. The sample comprises about 77,000 clones, around 90% of which are singletons, and roughly 5.1% rests with the top ten. Sequences were derived from peripheral blood, sampled 28 days after the second AZD1222 dose. All receptors derive from an adult who received the AZD1222 COVID-19 vaccine.

The CDR3 here is CSVRERLNTEAFF. The DNA of the CDR3 is TGCAGCGTTCGTGAACGGCTGAACACTGAAGCTTTCTTT. V gene TRBV29-1 combines with J gene TRBJ1-1; unclear D gene. Trimming stripped 5 bases from V and 0 bases from J, with 10 bases between. The CDR3 totals 13 residues. Germline CDR1 SQVTM, CDR2 ANQGSEA.

The chain links TRBV7-2 to TRBJ2-3; 10 bases are shared with TRBD1. CDR3 length: 15 amino acids. Germline values: CDR1 SGHTA, CDR2 FQGNSA. The V segment lost 5 bases and the J segment 7 bases; nucleotides outside the gene matches: 9. The CDR3 DNA follows: TGTGCCAGCAGCCCCCGGGACAGGGGTTTGAATACGCAGTATTTT. This codes for CASSPRDRGLNTQYF.

V usage is TRBV7-2 and J usage is TRBJ2-3, with 8 nucleotides matching TRBD2. The CDR3 spans 15 residues. Germline CDR1 SGHTA, CDR2 FQGNSA. The junction had 5 bases not matched to a gene; V was cut back by 5 bases and J by 1 base. CDR3 in amino acids: CASSSLSGGTDTQYF. The CDR3 DNA reads as TGTGCCAGCAGCAGCCTTAGCGGGGGCACAGATACGCAGTATTTT.

The chain has TRBV3-1 (or the pseudogene TRBV3-2) and TRBJ1-1, with D maybe TRBD1 (5 bases). The CDR3 runs to 15 residues. V lost 6 bases, J lost 4 bases, and 18 bases lay in between. Germline values: CDR1 LGHDT, CDR2 YNNKEL (reference sequence). CDR3 bases: TGTGCCAGCAGTCGTGGGGTCAGGGCGAGCACTGAAGCTTTCTTT. Translating it yields CASSRGVRASTEAFF.

V gene TRBV6-1 combines with J gene TRBJ2-7, with D perhaps TRBD1 or TRBD2 (5 bases each). Trimming stripped 2 bases from V and 6 bases from J, with 17 bases between. Germline V gives CDR1 MNHNS, CDR2 SASEGT. This CDR3 is 15 amino acids long. The chain's CDR3 is CASSERAAGSGEQYF. The CDR3 DNA reads as TGTGCCAGCAGTGAACGCGCCGCAGGGAGCGGCGAGCAGTACTTC.

V usage is TRBV28 and J usage is TRBJ1-1; TRBD1 matches at 10 bases. The trim removed 7 bases at V and 4 bases at J, leaving 15 bases unmatched. Germline lookup yields CDR1 MDHEN and CDR2 SYDVKM. There are 17 residues in the CDR3. The CDR3 sequence: CASKVAQGQGLSTEAFF. In nucleotides, the CDR3 is TGTGCCAGCAAAGTGGCCCAGGGACAGGGGCTTTCCACTGAAGCTTTCTTT.

This chain links TRBV18 with TRBJ1-5; no clear D gene. V was clipped by 2 bases and J by 2 bases, with 13 bases between them. This CDR3 region has 16 residues. Per germline, CDR1 KGHSH and CDR2 LQKENI. The CDR3: CASSPSGRMGNQPQHF. The CDR3 nucleotides read TGTGCCAGCTCACCATCCGGGCGAATGGGCAATCAGCCCCAGCATTTT.

The genes are TRBV4-3 and TRBJ1-2; D is unresolved. With 0 bases removed from V and 0 bases from J, the gap between germline ends came to 14 bases. Germline CDR1 and CDR2: LGHNA and YSLEER. This CDR3 region has 17 residues. CDR3 in amino acids: CASSQDAAGRANYGYTF. CDR3 DNA sequence: TGCGCCAGCAGCCAAGATGCGGCGGGGAGGGCTAACTATGGCTACACCTTC.

In DNA form, the CDR3 reads TGTGCCAGCAGTTCCCAGGGTAATCAGCCCCAGCATTTT. Translation: CASSSQGNQPQHF. The chain couples TRBV12-3 or TRBV12-4 to TRBJ1-5, with D possibly being TRBD1 (5 bases). V shed 4 bases and J shed 4 bases, with 8 bases lying between them. The CDR3 runs to 13 residues.

This chain uses TRBV6-5 with TRBJ1-1; D not resolved. The CDR3 runs 13 residues. With 6 bases removed from V and 4 bases from J, the gap between germline ends came to 12 bases. The V gene's germline CDR1 is MNHEY and CDR2 SVGAGI. The CDR3 DNA sequence: TGTGCCAGCAGAAAAGGTACGGGCACTGAAGCTTTCTTT. It codes for CASRKGTGTEAFF.